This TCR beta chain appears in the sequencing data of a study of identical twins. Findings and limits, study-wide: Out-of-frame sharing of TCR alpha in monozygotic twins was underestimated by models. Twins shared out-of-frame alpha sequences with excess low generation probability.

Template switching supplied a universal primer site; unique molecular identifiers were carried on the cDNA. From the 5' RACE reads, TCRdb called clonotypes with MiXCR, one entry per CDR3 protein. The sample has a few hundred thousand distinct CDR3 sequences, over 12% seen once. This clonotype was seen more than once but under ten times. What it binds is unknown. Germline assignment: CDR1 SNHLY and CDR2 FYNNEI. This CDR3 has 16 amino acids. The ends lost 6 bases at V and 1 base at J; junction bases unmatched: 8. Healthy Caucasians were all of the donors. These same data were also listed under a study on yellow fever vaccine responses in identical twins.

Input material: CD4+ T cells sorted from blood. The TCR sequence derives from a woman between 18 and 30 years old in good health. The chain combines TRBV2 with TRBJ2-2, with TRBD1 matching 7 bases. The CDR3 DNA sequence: TGTGCCAGCAGCCGAAGTAGACAGGGGAACACCGGGGAGCTGTTTTTT. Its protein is CASSRSRQGNTGELFF.